Listed here are 20 T cell receptor beta chains from one sample, sequenced in a study of T cell changes during pregnancy in multiple sclerosis. Some clones are missing from TCRdb's copy, which holds only in-frame ones; the method was immunoSEQ multiplex PCR. The data show roughly 90,000 clones, 80% to 95% seen once. Sequencing used peripheral blood, obtained before pregnancy. These receptors all come from a female donor with multiple sclerosis, enrolled in a pregnancy study.

This rearrangement joins TRBV7-2 to TRBJ2-7, with 11 bases aligning to TRBD2. Looked up from germline, CDR1 is SGHTA and CDR2 is FQGNSA. The ends lost 4 bases at V and 3 bases at J; junction bases unmatched: 5. The CDR3 is made up of 15 amino acids. Written as DNA, the CDR3 is TGTGCCAGCAGCTCCGTCGGACTAGCGGGCTACGAGCAGTACTTC. Its translation is CASSSVGLAGYEQYF. Looking up the rest from reference TRBV7-2 and TRBJ2-7 gives the full variable domain: GAGVSQSPSNKVTEKGKDVELRCDPISGHTALYWYRQSLGQGLEFLIYFQGNSAPDKSGLPSDRFSAERTGGSVSTLTIQRTQQEDSAVYLCASSSVGLAGYEQYFGPGTRLTVT.

This chain uses TRBV25-1 with TRBJ1-5; 10 bases match TRBD1. This CDR3 comprises 17 residues. V dropped 1 base and J dropped 5; count of bases not matched to a gene: 8. The germline V gene encodes CDR1 MGHDK and CDR2 SYGVNS. CDR3 amino acids: CASSESSGTGVDQPQHF. Here the CDR3 DNA reads TGTGCCAGCAGTGAATCTTCCGGGACAGGGGTGGATCAGCCCCAGCATTTT.

The chain recombines TRBV30 with TRBJ2-5; the match to TRBD1 covers 7 bases. The trim removed 3 bases at V and 2 bases at J, leaving 6 bases unmatched. Germline CDR1 reads GTSNPN; CDR2 reads SVGIG (reference sequence). This CDR3 region has 14 residues. Here the CDR3 DNA reads TGTGCCTGGAGCAGGGGGTCTAGGCAAGAGACCCAGTACTTC. Translating it yields CAWSRGSRQETQYF.

The chain couples TRBV9 to TRBJ2-3; D is undetermined. Germline-derived CDR1 and CDR2 are SGDLS and YYNGEE. V dropped 4 bases and J dropped 3 bases, with 6 bases sitting between them. This CDR3 has 12 amino acids. The CDR3 protein is CASSLQTDTQYF. The CDR3 DNA follows: TGTGCCAGCAGCCTACAGACAGATACGCAGTATTTT.

V is TRBV14 and J is TRBJ2-5; TRBD1 matches 7 bases. Germline loops: CDR1 SGHDN, CDR2 FVKESK. The length of the CDR3 is 15 residues. J lost 5 bases, V lost 1 base, and 7 bases had no gene match. The CDR3 spells CASSQGQGVPETQYF. CDR3 DNA: TGTGCCAGCAGCCAAGGACAGGGAGTTCCGGAGACCCAGTACTTC.

The gene calls are TRBV19 and TRBJ1-4; 8 nucleotides agree with TRBD1. The CDR3 loop spans 15 amino acids. V lost 5 bases and J lost 8; bases outside the gene matches: 10. The germline CDR1 and CDR2 sequences are LNHDA and SQIVND (reference sequence). CDR3 residues: CASSPRTGLYEKLFF. Written as DNA, the CDR3 is TGTGCCAGTAGTCCCCGGACAGGGCTGTACGAAAAACTGTTTTTT.

The chain links TRBV5-8 to TRBJ1-5; D is perhaps TRBD1 (5 bases). Germline V CDR1 and CDR2: SGHTS, YDEGEE. V lost 4 bases and J lost 0, with 14 bases in between. The CDR3 extends over 16 amino acids. The CDR3 sequence is CASSHTRGVSNQPQHF. The CDR3 region has the DNA TGTGCCAGCAGCCACACACGGGGGGTTAGCAATCAGCCCCAGCATTTT. Full variable domain (missing parts from reference TRBV5-8 and TRBJ1-5): EAGVTQSPTHLIKTRGQQATLRCSPISGHTSVYWYQQALGLGLQFLLWYDEGEERNRGNFPPRFSGRQFPNYSSELNVNALELEDSALYLCASSHTRGVSNQPQHFGDGTRLSIL.

V and J are TRBV5-4 and TRBJ2-1, with D possibly matching TRBD2 (5 bases). This CDR3 is 15 amino acids long. Between the trimmed V and J ends, which lost 3 bases and 5 bases, there was a span of 15 bases. CDR1 is SGHNT, CDR2 YYREEE, per germline (reference sequence). CDR3 coding DNA: TGTGCCAGCAGCTATGTCCTAGCTCCGAACAATGAGCAGTTCTTC. Its translation: CASSYVLAPNNEQFF.

The chain uses TRBV28 and TRBJ2-1; 10 bases are a match to TRBD2. CDR1 MDHEN and CDR2 SYDVKM come from the germline V gene. V dropped 11 bases and J dropped 12; count of bases not matched to a gene: 13. This CDR3 region has 13 residues. CDR3: CAGSNLAGGGQFF. Here the CDR3 DNA reads TGTGCCGGCTCAAACTTAGCGGGAGGAGGGCAGTTCTTC.

This clone was found once. The chain couples TRBV28 to TRBJ2-5; D gene unclear. The ends were cut back, 6 bases at V and 5 bases at J, with 7 bases in the middle. CDR3 length: 11 amino acids. Germline V gene data show CDR1 as MDHEN and CDR2 as SYDVKM. CDR3: CASRRRETQYF. The CDR3 nucleotides are TGTGCCAGCAGAAGGCGGGAGACCCAGTACTTC. The full variable domain, rest sourced from reference TRBV28 and TRBJ2-5, is DVKVTQSSRYLVKRTGEKVFLECVQDMDHENMFWYRQDPGLGLRLIYFSYDVKMKEKGDIPEGYSVSREKKERFSLILESASTNQTSMYLCASRRRETQYFGPGTRLLVL.

The CDR3 sequence is CASSLGGGLNEKLFF. CDR3 nucleotide sequence: TGTGCCAGCAGCTTGGGAGGGGGCCTTAATGAAAAACTGTTTTTT. This sequence joins TRBV5-4 and TRBJ1-4; 7 nucleotides agree with TRBD1. Per germline, CDR1 SGHNT and CDR2 YYREEE (reference sequence). Trimming at V came to 0 bases and at J to 4 bases, leaving 3 bases not matched to a gene. The CDR3 is 15 amino acids.

The chain links TRBV4-2 to TRBJ2-5; D is perhaps TRBD2 (6 bases). CDR3 length: 13 residues. Per the germline V gene, CDR1 is LGHNA and CDR2 is YNFKEQ. V was clipped by 1 base and J by 3 bases, with 6 bases between them. CDR3 loop: CASSQAGEETQYF. The CDR3 nucleotides read TGTGCCAGCAGCCAAGCGGGAGAAGAGACCCAGTACTTC.

This chain connects TRBV9 to TRBJ1-6; D remains ambiguous. This CDR3 has 16 amino acids. Germline-derived CDR1 and CDR2 are SGDLS and YYNGEE. Trimming shortened V by 3 bases and J by 0 bases, and 10 bases separated the two germline ends. The CDR3 is CASSAGGSSYNSPLHF. The CDR3 DNA follows: TGTGCCAGCAGCGCGGGAGGGAGCTCCTATAATTCACCCCTCCACTTT.

CDR3 region: CASRIPGTGTYNEQFF. The CDR3 nucleotides read TGTGCCAGTCGGATTCCCGGGACAGGGACCTACAATGAGCAGTTCTTC. This chain connects TRBV19 to TRBJ2-1; TRBD1 matches 9 bases. The V gene's germline CDR1 is LNHDA and CDR2 SQIVND (reference sequence). This CDR3 region has 16 residues. Trimming removed 8 bases from V and 2 bases from J; junction bases left unmatched: 10.

The CDR3 spells CASGEEGNQPQHF. The DNA for the CDR3 is TGTGCCAGTGGGGAGGAGGGCAATCAGCCCCAGCATTTT. The gene calls are TRBV2 and TRBJ1-5; D is undetermined. The CDR3 spans 13 residues. Germline values: CDR1 SNHLY, CDR2 FYNNEI. The ends were cut back, 9 bases at V and 2 bases at J, with 11 bases in the middle. Variable domain in full (rest from reference TRBV2 and TRBJ1-5): EPEVTQTPSHQVTQMGQEVILRCVPISNHLYFYWYRQILGQKVEFLVSFYNNEISEKSEIFDDQFSVERPDGSNFTLKIRSTKLEDSAMYFCASGEEGNQPQHFGDGTRLSIL.

The rearrangement joins TRBV18 to TRBJ1-1, with 8 bases that match TRBD1. CDR1 and CDR2 (germline): KGHSH, LQKENI. The CDR3 is made up of 16 amino acids. V lost 1 base, J lost 5 bases, and 9 bases stayed unmatched. CDR3 nucleotides: TGTGCCAGCTCACCACTGATCGGACAGGGACGGACTGAAGCTTTCTTT. As protein: CASSPLIGQGRTEAFF.

The V and J genes are TRBV13 and TRBJ2-1; tentative D call: TRBD1 (6 bases). CDR3 length equals 14 residues. The V end lost 5 bases, the J end lost 9 bases, and 17 bases lay between the germline ends. Per the germline V gene, CDR1 is PRHDT and CDR2 is FYEKMQ (reference sequence). The CDR3 DNA is TGTGCCAGCAGCACCCAACAGGGAACAAGTGAGCAGTTCTTC. It yields the protein CASSTQQGTSEQFF.

V and J are TRBV18 and TRBJ2-5; no reliable D call. V lost 3 bases to trimming and J lost 5 bases, with 7 bases between them. Germline lookup yields CDR1 KGHSH and CDR2 LQKENI. The CDR3 is made up of 12 amino acids. The CDR3 reads CASSPTRETQYF. The CDR3 DNA follows: TGTGCCAGCTCACCGACCAGGGAGACCCAGTACTTC.

This chain connects TRBV27 to TRBJ2-1, with 8 bases aligning to TRBD2. CDR1 and CDR2 from the germline V gene are MNHEY and SMNVEV (reference sequence). This CDR3 has 15 amino acids. The V gene end was trimmed by 1 base and the J gene end by 8 bases; junction bases not matched to a gene: 7. The CDR3: CASSLYLAGKDEQFF. The DNA for the CDR3 is TGTGCCAGCAGTTTATATTTAGCGGGAAAGGATGAGCAGTTCTTC.

CDR3 in DNA: TGTGCCAGCAGTGAATTCAGCGGGGCCCGGGCTCCGTTCTTC. This sequence encodes CASSEFSGARAPFF. This sequence joins TRBV25-1 and TRBJ2-1, with 7 nucleotides matching TRBD2. Germline V CDR1 and CDR2: MGHDK, SYGVNS. The CDR3 is 14 amino acids. With 1 base clipped from V and 15 bases from J, the junction kept 12 bases outside the gene matches.